The entry below gives a single T cell receptor (beta chain) sequence along with its context. This entry belongs to a study of blood T cell repertoires in COVID-19. This CDR3 has 15 residues. V dropped 5 bases and J dropped 9; count of bases not matched to a gene: 10. Germline values: CDR1 SEHNR, CDR2 FQNEAQ (reference sequence). The data were produced by immunoSEQ multiplex PCR, yet TCRdb's version contains in-frame clones alone and is incomplete. Here the sample spans 150,000 to 200,000 clones, 70% to 85% being singletons. The sequence was collected from a woman in her 40s with COVID-19, enrolled during active disease. Sequencing was performed on peripheral blood. This chain uses TRBV7-9 with TRBJ1-6, with 7 nucleotides matching TRBD1. The CDR3 loop is CASSLKQGGSSPLHF. The CDR3, as DNA: TGTGCCAGCAGCCTAAAGCAGGGGGGTAGTTCACCCCTCCACTTT.